The 17 T cell receptor beta chains below all came from one sample that was sequenced in a study of regulatory T cells in long-lasting Graves disease (dated by TCRdb to the early 2020s). The intended sense of this specimen's time point label: newly diagnosed GD, antithyroid drugs for less than 3 months. RNA was extracted from PBMCs in TRIzol for both TCR sequencing and RNA sequencing. Library method: multiplex PCR. For sequencing, an Illumina HiSeq 4000 was employed. CDR3 regions were amplified by Arm-PCR with iRepertoire HTBI primers to construct TCR beta libraries. In TCRdb, the public reads were trimmed at Q25 with fastp and aligned with MiXCR, with productive beta chains retained. Rows merge per CDR3 protein into single entries with the most common DNA and genes. The sample table shows 600,000 to 650,000 distinct CDR3 sequences, and roughly 15% are seen once. The ten largest clones capture about 18% of the sample.

The sample was also reused in another study, on T cells in Graves' hyperthyroidism and ophthalmopathy.

The sample in question was peripheral blood mononuclear cells (PBMCs), obtained at new diagnosis, from a patient treated with antithyroid drugs. These receptors all come from a young woman with Graves disease. Donor details come from another sample of the same person, matched by shared clones.

This clonotype appeared many times. J is TRBJ2-1 and V is TRBV10-3; D is perhaps TRBD1 (6 bases). V was pared by 2 bases and J by 13 bases, with 9 bases between. The CDR3 extends over 11 amino acids. Germline V lookup: CDR1 ENHRY, CDR2 SYGVKD. The CDR3 bases are TGTGCCATCAGTGAGAGGGGGAGTCAGTTCTTC. Encoded protein: CAISERGSQFF.

This clonotype was picked up a small number of times. The V gene is TRBV15, the J gene TRBJ2-2; 7 nucleotides match TRBD2. The CDR3 is made up of 15 amino acids. V was clipped by 6 bases and J by 6 bases; unmatched bases: 10. Germline V gene data show CDR1 as LNHNV and CDR2 as YYDKDF (reference sequence). The CDR3 DNA reads as TGTGCCACCAGTGCGGGCGGGAGTCGGTCCGGGGAGCTGTTTTTT. Residues: CATSAGGSRSGELFF. The entire variable domain, with the rest obtained from reference TRBV15 and TRBJ2-2, is as follows: DAMVIQNPRYQVTQFGKPVTLSCSQTLNHNVMYWYQQKSSQAPKLLFHYYDKDFNNEADTPDNFQSRRPNTSFCFLDIRSPGLGDTAMYLCATSAGGSRSGELFFGEGSRLTVL.

The chain couples TRBV11-3 to TRBJ1-3; no clear D gene. Trimming pared 4 bases from V and 3 bases from J, leaving 10 bases between. In germline, CDR1 is SGHNT, CDR2 YENEEA. This CDR3 region has 14 residues. The CDR3 sequence is CASSSGLLGNTIYF. CDR3 DNA sequence: TGTGCCAGCAGCTCAGGACTTCTTGGAAACACCATATATTTT.

This clonotype was observed a handful of times. The gene calls are TRBV5-6 and TRBJ1-2; D is unresolved. CDR1 is SGHDT, CDR2 YYEEEE, per germline. CDR3 length: 12 amino acids. The ends were cut back, 2 bases at V and 6 bases at J, with 8 bases in the middle. The CDR3: CASSFSLNGYTF. The CDR3 nucleotides are TGTGCCAGCAGCTTTTCGCTAAATGGCTACACCTTC.

This rearrangement joins TRBV6-1 to TRBJ1-2; a weak D match, TRBD1 (6 bases). Germline loops: CDR1 MNHNS, CDR2 SASEGT. Trimming stripped 0 bases from V and 6 bases from J, with 20 bases between. The CDR3 has 17 amino acids. CDR3 sequence: CASSEARNRGQTHGYTF. CDR3 sequence (DNA): TGTGCCAGCAGTGAAGCCCGTAACCGGGGGCAGACCCATGGCTACACCTTC.

This clonotype showed up many times. This chain connects TRBV28 to TRBJ1-2; no definite D call. CDR1 is MDHEN and CDR2 is SYDVKM in the germline V gene. Deletions cut 5 bases from V and 4 bases from J, with 8 bases between. This CDR3 has 12 amino acids. Here the CDR3 reads CASSGVVYGYTF. CDR3 DNA: TGTGCCAGCAGTGGGGTTGTCTATGGCTACACCTTC.

This clonotype was seen only a few times. This chain joins TRBV6-1 and TRBJ2-7; perhaps TRBD1 as D (6 bases). V gave up 6 bases and J gave up 0 bases, with 12 bases separating them. The CDR3 is made up of 14 amino acids. Germline-derived CDR1 and CDR2 are MNHNS and SASEGT. The chain's CDR3 is CASRNDRSSYEQYF. The DNA for the CDR3 is TGTGCCAGCAGGAATGACAGGAGCTCCTACGAGCAGTACTTC.

This clonotype was observed many times. This rearrangement joins TRBV28 to TRBJ1-4; D is perhaps TRBD1 (5 bases). This CDR3 has 12 residues. Trimming cost V 3 bases and J 10 bases, with 9 bases left between them. CDR1 is MDHEN, CDR2 SYDVKM, per germline. The CDR3 is CASSLGGSKLFF. The CDR3 nucleotides read TGTGCCAGCAGTTTGGGGGGTTCAAAACTGTTTTTT.

The table lists this clonotype with many counts. The chain is built from TRBV18 and TRBJ2-7; D not certain. Germline V gene lookup returns CDR1 KGHSH and CDR2 LQKENI. The CDR3 covers 14 residues. With 1 base removed from V and 5 bases from J, the gap between germline ends came to 12 bases. The CDR3 is CASSPRSTTNEQYF. The CDR3 region has the DNA TGTGCCAGCTCACCACGATCCACGACCAACGAGCAGTACTTC.

The chain's CDR3 is CAWRTGTSIRWSSYNEQFF. CDR3 sequence (DNA): TGTGCCTGGAGGACCGGGACTAGTATTCGGTGGAGCTCCTACAATGAGCAGTTCTTC. V gene TRBV30 combines with J gene TRBJ2-1; 8 bases fit TRBD2. The CDR3 runs to 19 residues. With 3 bases clipped from V and 0 bases from J, the junction kept 16 bases outside the gene matches. Germline V gene lookup returns CDR1 GTSNPN and CDR2 SVGIG (reference sequence).

This chain uses TRBV19 with TRBJ2-1; tentative D call: TRBD1 (5 bases). V was trimmed by 5 bases and J by 5 bases, leaving 16 bases between them. Germline CDR1 reads LNHDA; CDR2 reads SQIVND (reference sequence). The CDR3 has 15 residues. CDR3 DNA sequence: TGTGCCAGTAGTCAACAATCGGCAGGGCACAATGAGCAGTTCTTC. Translating gives CASSQQSAGHNEQFF.

This clonotype occurred many times. The gene calls are TRBV29-1 and TRBJ2-7, with D perhaps TRBD1 (6 bases). The CDR3 contains 14 residues. Trimming took 4 bases from V and 3 from J, leaving 16 bases between them. Germline values: CDR1 SQVTM, CDR2 ANQGSEA. CDR3: CSVVSQGQSYEQYF. For the CDR3, the DNA is TGCAGCGTTGTATCCCAGGGGCAGAGCTACGAGCAGTACTTC.

The chain carries TRBV19 and TRBJ2-1; a weak D match, TRBD1 (6 bases). This CDR3 contains 16 residues. Between the trimmed V and J ends, which lost 2 bases and 0 bases, there was a span of 11 bases. Germline lookup yields CDR1 LNHDA and CDR2 SQIVND (reference sequence). CDR3 region: CASSIRDKSSYNEQFF. The CDR3 DNA reads as TGTGCCAGTAGTATAAGGGACAAGAGCTCCTACAATGAGCAGTTCTTC.

This clonotype was counted only a few times. The J gene is TRBJ2-2, the V gene TRBV6-1, with D hard to call. With 8 bases removed from V and 7 bases from J, the gap between germline ends came to 5 bases. CDR1 MNHNS and CDR2 SASEGT come from the germline V gene. The CDR3 totals 10 residues. This CDR3 is CASGYGELFF. Here the CDR3 DNA reads TGTGCCAGCGGATACGGGGAGCTGTTTTTT.

The V call is TRBV30, the J call TRBJ2-7; 12 bases are shared with TRBD1. V shed 8 bases, J shed 6 bases, and the junction held 8 bases outside the gene matches. Germline values: CDR1 GTSNPN, CDR2 SVGIG (reference sequence). The CDR3 runs 13 residues. As DNA, the CDR3 is TGTGCCCGAGACCGGGACAGGGGGCTCGAGCAGTACTTC. Residues: CARDRDRGLEQYF.

This clonotype came up many times. The V and J genes are TRBV7-2 and TRBJ1-6; perhaps TRBD1 as D (5 bases). The CDR3 consists of 15 residues. Germline CDR1 is SGHTA and CDR2 is FQGNSA. Between the trimmed V and J ends, which lost 5 bases and 7 bases, there was a span of 15 bases. The CDR3 region is CASSPGLIFNSPLHF. The CDR3 DNA sequence: TGTGCCAGCAGCCCGGGACTTATCTTCAATTCACCCCTCCACTTT.

The chain links TRBV30 to TRBJ2-2, with unresolved D. The CDR3 has 14 residues. V lost 4 bases and J lost 4, with 13 bases in between. Germline V gene data show CDR1 as GTSNPN and CDR2 as SVGIG (reference sequence). This CDR3 is CAWNQAIVTGELFF. CDR3 in DNA: TGTGCCTGGAACCAGGCTATTGTCACCGGGGAGCTGTTTTTT.